This T cell receptor beta chain was observed in a study of blood T cell repertoires in COVID-19. Study-wide background: COVID-19 samples from acute and convalescent phases originated in the United States, Italy and Spain. T cells, B-cell-depleted T cells, or PBMCs provided the cDNA or gDNA that served as material.

The CDR3 has 15 residues. The V gene's germline CDR1 is SEHNR and CDR2 FQNEAQ (reference sequence). The V end was cut by 5 bases, the J end by 0 bases, with 12 bases between. In the original analysis: Reference gene primer amplification yielded estimated nucleated cell counts. Profiling relied on immunoSEQ multiplex PCR, and the TCRdb table lists in-frame clones only, not all of them. V, J and clone size are taken as reported in that table, and D and trimming were inferred from the DNA itself. The repertoire holds roughly 100,000 clones, with 65% to 80% as singletons. The sample was peripheral blood. This sequence was found in a woman in her 70s with acute or convalescent COVID-19. The chain links TRBV7-9 to TRBJ2-3; TRBD2 is a possible D gene (6 bases). The CDR3 nucleotides read TGTGCCAGCAGCCCGTGGCGGGGTAGCACAGATACGCAGTATTTT. The encoded protein is CASSPWRGSTDTQYF.